The 30 T cell receptor beta chains below were found in one sample sequenced in a study of T cell changes during pregnancy in multiple sclerosis. Method: immunoSEQ multiplex PCR; TCRdb's copy keeps in-frame clones and lacks some. The sample holds 45,000 to 65,000 clones; over 90% are singletons and the top ten take about 2.6%. The specimen was CD8+ T cells from peripheral blood mononuclear cells, collected in the third trimester of pregnancy. These receptor sequences come from a female donor with multiple sclerosis, enrolled in a pregnancy study.

This clone has a single count. The rearrangement uses TRBV6-4 and TRBJ2-5; D might be TRBD2 (5 bases). The V and J ends lost 5 bases and 2 bases respectively, with 9 bases between them. This CDR3 region has 13 residues. Germline CDR1 MRHNA, CDR2 SNTAGT. The CDR3 sequence is CASSSGDQETQYF. The CDR3 DNA sequence: TGTGCCAGCAGTTCCGGGGATCAAGAGACCCAGTACTTC.

The CDR3 nucleotides are TGTGCCAGTAGTATAGGGAGACGCTTGGAAAAACTGTTTTTT. It yields the protein CASSIGRRLEKLFF. The V gene is TRBV19, the J gene TRBJ1-4; D is undetermined. This CDR3 is 14 amino acids long. CDR1 and CDR2 (germline): LNHDA, SQIVND (reference sequence). With 1 base removed from V and 8 bases from J, the gap between germline ends came to 11 bases.

The CDR3 here is CASSPVGGSNQPQHF. As DNA, the CDR3 is TGTGCCAGCAGTCCCGTGGGGGGTAGCAATCAGCCCCAGCATTTT. The chain is built from TRBV27 and TRBJ1-5, with a tentative D call TRBD1 (5 bases). The germline V gene has CDR1 MNHEY and CDR2 SMNVEV (reference sequence). There are 15 residues in the CDR3. Trimming cost V 5 bases and J 0 bases, with 11 bases left between them.

The V gene is TRBV6-4, the J gene TRBJ2-7; tentatively, D is TRBD2 (5 bases). This CDR3 comprises 15 residues. Trimming removed 6 bases at V and 2 bases at J, with 17 bases between. The germline gives CDR1 MRHNA, CDR2 SNTAGT. The CDR3 reads CASRKDWTGAYEQYF. As DNA, the CDR3 is TGTGCCAGCAGGAAGGATTGGACTGGGGCCTACGAGCAGTACTTC.

The chain is built from TRBV19 and TRBJ2-7; tentatively, D is TRBD2 (5 bases). CDR3 length equals 14 residues. V gave up 2 bases and J gave up 3 bases, with 11 bases separating them. Germline CDR1 LNHDA, CDR2 SQIVND (reference sequence). The CDR3 protein is CASSIIGGRYEQYF. CDR3 DNA sequence: TGTGCCAGTAGTATAATCGGAGGACGCTACGAGCAGTACTTC. Drawing the rest from reference TRBV19 and TRBJ2-7, the complete variable domain is DGGITQSPKYLFRKEGQNVTLSCEQNLNHDAMYWYRQDPGQGLRLIYYSQIVNDFQKGDIAEGYSVSREKKESFPLTVTSAQKNPTAFYLCASSIIGGRYEQYFGPGTRLTVT.

This chain connects TRBV4-2 to TRBJ2-3, with a weak D call TRBD1 (6 bases). This CDR3 spans 16 amino acids. Between the trimmed V and J ends, which lost 0 bases and 1 base, there was a span of 11 bases. The germline gives CDR1 LGHNA, CDR2 YNFKEQ. CDR3 region: CASSQETGWGTDTQYF. The CDR3 DNA follows: TGTGCCAGCAGCCAAGAAACAGGGTGGGGCACAGATACGCAGTATTTT.

In its sample, this clone was seen a few times. Other DNA sequences in this sample translate to the same CDR3. This chain links TRBV4-3 with TRBJ2-7, with 9 positions matching TRBD1. After removal of 0 bases from V and 4 bases from J, the junction contained 7 bases not matched to a gene. The CDR3 length is 16 residues. Germline V lookup: CDR1 LGHNA, CDR2 YSLEER. CDR3 sequence reads: CASSQDPGQGRYEQYF. CDR3 sequence (DNA): TGCGCCAGCAGCCAAGATCCGGGACAGGGCCGTTACGAGCAGTACTTC.

CDR3 nucleotide sequence: TGTGCCAGCAGTTTCACAGGGACAGAGACCCAGTACTTC. Translation: CASSFTGTETQYF. The V call is TRBV6-5, the J call TRBJ2-5; a possible D gene is TRBD1 (6 bases). Germline CDR1 is MNHEY and CDR2 is SVGAGI. V lost 4 bases and J 4 bases, leaving 10 bases between the germline ends. This CDR3 spans 13 amino acids.

The chain joins TRBV7-9 to TRBJ1-3, with D possibly matching TRBD1 (5 bases). V lost 5 bases to trimming and J lost 0 bases, with 11 bases between them. The CDR3 is made up of 15 amino acids. Germline CDR1 and CDR2: SEHNR and FQNEAQ (reference sequence). The CDR3 here is CASSTEQGSGNTIYF. In DNA, the CDR3 is TGTGCCAGCAGCACCGAGCAGGGCTCTGGAAACACCATATATTTT.

On this clone itself: The junction shows a germline mismatch at one end, possibly a read error. The same CDR3 also results from other DNA sequences found in this sample. The rearrangement joins TRBV30 to TRBJ2-7; tentatively, D is TRBD1 (5 bases). The germline gives CDR1 GTSNPN, CDR2 SVGIG (reference sequence). The CDR3 sequence is 13 residues long. Here the CDR3 DNA reads TGCGCCTGCCGACAGCTTTCCTCCTACGAGCAGTACTTC. This gives the protein CACRQLSSYEQYF.

The chain employs TRBV4-2 and TRBJ2-7, with 11 bases matching TRBD2. Trimming took 5 bases from V and 4 from J; bases not matched to a gene: 19. The germline CDR1 and CDR2 sequences are LGHNA and YNFKEQ. This CDR3 spans 19 amino acids. The CDR3 DNA follows: TGTGCCAGCAGCTTAAGTGGTACTAGCGGGAGTTGGGTCGGTTACGAGCAGTACTTC. This codes for CASSLSGTSGSWVGYEQYF.

The chain uses TRBV27 and TRBJ1-2; D is perhaps TRBD1 (5 bases). The length of the CDR3 is 14 residues. The ends were cut back, 3 bases at V and 0 bases at J, with 8 bases in the middle. Germline CDR1 and CDR2: MNHEY and SMNVEV (reference sequence). CDR3: CASSLTASNYGYTF. The CDR3 DNA sequence: TGTGCCAGCAGTTTGACAGCTTCTAACTATGGCTACACCTTC.

The chain links TRBV9 to TRBJ2-5, with 14 bases identical to TRBD2. Per the germline V gene, CDR1 is SGDLS and CDR2 is YYNGEE. The CDR3 covers 17 residues. The J segment lost 5 bases and the V segment lost 0 bases, leaving 6 bases of the junction unmatched. The CDR3 DNA reads TGTGCCAGCAGCGTAGGGGGACTAGCGGGAGAAGGGGAGACCCAGTACTTC. This gives the protein CASSVGGLAGEGETQYF.

V gene TRBV6-5 combines with J gene TRBJ2-5, with 12 bases that match TRBD2. The junction had 4 bases not matched to a gene; V was cut back by 5 bases and J by 3 bases. Germline CDR1 is MNHEY and CDR2 is SVGAGI. The CDR3 consists of 15 residues. CDR3 DNA sequence: TGTGCCAGCAGTCTAGCGGGAGGGCCGGAAGAGACCCAGTACTTC. Translated, it gives CASSLAGGPEETQYF.

Here the CDR3 DNA reads TGTGCCAGCAGCTCCAGGACAGGCTCCTACGAGCAGTACTTC. Residues: CASSSRTGSYEQYF. This chain uses TRBV13 with TRBJ2-7; 7 nucleotides align to TRBD1. Germline CDR1 reads PRHDT; CDR2 reads FYEKMQ (reference sequence). The CDR3 loop spans 14 amino acids. After removal of 4 bases from V and 0 bases from J, the junction contained 3 bases not matched to a gene.

The genes are TRBV9 and TRBJ2-1; 8 bases agree with TRBD2. The germline CDR1 and CDR2 sequences are SGDLS and YYNGEE. With V trimmed by 3 bases and J by 0 bases, 2 bases remained unmatched. The CDR3 is 15 residues long. CDR3 loop: CASSGREGSYNEQFF. The CDR3 DNA reads as TGTGCCAGCAGCGGACGGGAGGGCTCCTACAATGAGCAGTTCTTC. The variable domain in full, completed from reference TRBV9 and TRBJ2-1, reads DSGVTQTPKHLITATGQRVTLRCSPRSGDLSVYWYQQSLDQGLQFLIQYYNGEERAKGNILERFSAQQFPDLHSELNLSSLELGDSALYFCASSGREGSYNEQFFGPGTRLTVL.

The rearrangement links TRBV27 to TRBJ2-7, with 8 bases that match TRBD2. The CDR3 covers 15 residues. After removal of 8 bases from V and 2 bases from J, the junction contained 11 bases not matched to a gene. CDR1 and CDR2 (germline): MNHEY, SMNVEV (reference sequence). The CDR3 protein is CASSLFSGTTYEQYF. The CDR3 bases are TGTGCCAGCTCGCTCTTTAGCGGGACTACCTACGAGCAGTACTTC.

The V and J genes are TRBV27 and TRBJ2-7; 7 nucleotides match TRBD2. The ends lost 6 bases at V and 4 bases at J; junction bases unmatched: 6. CDR3 length equals 13 residues. Germline V gives CDR1 MNHEY, CDR2 SMNVEV (reference sequence). CDR3 nucleotide sequence: TGTGCCAGCAGCCCCCCTAGCGGTTACGAGCAGTACTTC. Protein: CASSPPSGYEQYF.

CDR3 in amino acids: CASSLAIGAYEQYF. Here the CDR3 DNA reads TGTGCCAGCAGCTTGGCAATAGGGGCGTACGAGCAGTACTTC. The J gene is TRBJ2-7, the V gene TRBV5-4, with D perhaps TRBD1 (5 bases). The germline CDR1 and CDR2 sequences are SGHNT and YYREEE (reference sequence). This CDR3 has 14 residues. With 0 bases removed from V and 4 bases from J, the gap between germline ends came to 11 bases.

The chain joins TRBV27 to TRBJ2-7; 9 bases fit TRBD2. V lost 5 bases to trimming and J lost 2 bases; unmatched junction nucleotides: 7. CDR1 and CDR2 (germline): MNHEY, SMNVEV (reference sequence). The CDR3 loop spans 15 amino acids. The CDR3 protein is CASSPRPSGAYEQYF. The CDR3 DNA reads TGTGCCAGCAGTCCACGGCCTAGCGGGGCCTACGAGCAGTACTTC.

V gene TRBV10-3 combines with J gene TRBJ2-7; 9 bases match TRBD1. This CDR3 has 14 amino acids. With V trimmed by 6 bases and J by 3 bases, 6 bases remained unmatched. Germline values: CDR1 ENHRY, CDR2 SYGVKD. CDR3 bases: TGTGCCATCAGAAGTCCGGGACAGGGCTACGAGCAGTACTTC. It codes for CAIRSPGQGYEQYF.

V usage is TRBV7-9 and J usage is TRBJ1-4, with 9 bases aligning to TRBD1. CDR1 and CDR2 (germline): SEHNR, FQNEAQ (reference sequence). The junction had 2 bases not matched to a gene; V was cut back by 4 bases and J by 11 bases. CDR3 length: 12 amino acids. DNA of the CDR3: TGTGCCAGCAGCTGGACAGGGGAGAAACTGTTTTTT. Translation: CASSWTGEKLFF.

This chain connects TRBV19 to TRBJ1-1; TRBD1 might be the D (5 bases). Per the germline V gene, CDR1 is LNHDA and CDR2 is SQIVND (reference sequence). The CDR3 totals 14 residues. V lost 4 bases, J lost 4 bases, and 13 bases lay in between. The CDR3 nucleotides read TGTGCCAGTAGTACCGCGGGGGGGGGCACTGAAGCTTTCTTT. It codes for CASSTAGGGTEAFF.

The V gene is TRBV7-8, the J gene TRBJ2-7; 9 nucleotides align to TRBD1. Germline CDR1 SGHVS, CDR2 FQNEAQ. The CDR3 is 18 residues long. Losses at the gene ends were 4 bases for V and 0 bases for J; bases not matched to a gene: 13. CDR3 sequence: CASSSNTPGQGNSYEQYF. The CDR3 region has the DNA TGTGCCAGCAGCTCCAATACCCCGGGACAGGGAAACTCCTACGAGCAGTACTTC.

The chain carries TRBV7-6 and TRBJ1-1; 7 bases agree with TRBD1. Trimming took 6 bases from V and 10 from J; bases not matched to a gene: 5. The length of the CDR3 is 11 residues. The V gene's germline CDR1 is SGHVS and CDR2 FNYEAQ. DNA for the CDR3: TGTGCCAGCAGAGTACAGGGGAGAGCTTTCTTT. Translation: CASRVQGRAFF.

This clone came up once. The V gene is TRBV19, the J gene TRBJ2-7; D is uncertain. The CDR3 length is 12 residues. Germline lookup yields CDR1 LNHDA and CDR2 SQIVND (reference sequence). The germline V and J ends were trimmed by 6 bases and 3 bases, with 9 bases remaining between them. The CDR3 loop reads CASSPGHYEQYF. The CDR3 nucleotides are TGTGCCAGTAGCCCAGGCCACTACGAGCAGTACTTC.

The rearrangement links TRBV27 to TRBJ1-2, with 10 bases identical to TRBD1. J was trimmed by 2 bases and V by 4 bases; bases with no gene match: 1. Germline assignment: CDR1 MNHEY and CDR2 SMNVEV (reference sequence). CDR3 length: 14 amino acids. The CDR3 DNA is TGTGCCAGCAGTTGGGGACAGGGGAACTATGGCTACACCTTC. Encoded protein: CASSWGQGNYGYTF.

J is TRBJ2-3 and V is TRBV9; tentative D call: TRBD1 (6 bases). Trimming cost V 3 bases and J 0 bases, with 14 bases left between them. This CDR3 has 16 amino acids. Germline lookup yields CDR1 SGDLS and CDR2 YYNGEE. CDR3 sequence: CASSGGRQASTDTQYF. The CDR3 DNA is TGTGCCAGCAGCGGAGGAAGACAGGCCAGCACAGATACGCAGTATTTT.

The chain has TRBV28 and TRBJ2-5; D may be TRBD1 (5 bases). This CDR3 is 16 amino acids long. Deletions cut 5 bases from V and 3 bases from J, with 19 bases between. CDR1 and CDR2 (germline): MDHEN, SYDVKM. The CDR3 region has the DNA TGTGCCAGCAGTATTCTTCGCGGACAAATAAAAGAGACCCAGTACTTC. Residues: CASSILRGQIKETQYF.

CDR3 in amino acids: CASNRAGLGNTIYF. The DNA of the CDR3 is TGTGCCAGCAACCGGGCAGGGTTGGGAAACACCATATATTTT. The V gene is TRBV6-5, the J gene TRBJ1-3, with a possible D match to TRBD1 (5 bases). Germline V gene lookup returns CDR1 MNHEY and CDR2 SVGAGI. Trimming took off 7 bases at V and 4 bases at J, with 14 bases between the two ends. The CDR3 is 14 residues long.